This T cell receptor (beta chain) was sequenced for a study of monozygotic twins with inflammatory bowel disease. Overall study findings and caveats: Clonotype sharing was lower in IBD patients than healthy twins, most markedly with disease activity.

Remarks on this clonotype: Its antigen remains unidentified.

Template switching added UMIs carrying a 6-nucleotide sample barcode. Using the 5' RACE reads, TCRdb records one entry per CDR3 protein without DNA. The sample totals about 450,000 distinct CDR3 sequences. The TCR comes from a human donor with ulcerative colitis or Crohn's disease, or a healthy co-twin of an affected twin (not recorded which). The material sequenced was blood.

CDR3: CASSQDGMGYTF. The chain uses TRBV4-1 and TRBJ1-2; TCRdb designates TRBD1, a call that cannot be tested without DNA. There are 12 residues in the CDR3. Germline V gene sequence: CDR1 MGHRA, CDR2 YSYEKL.